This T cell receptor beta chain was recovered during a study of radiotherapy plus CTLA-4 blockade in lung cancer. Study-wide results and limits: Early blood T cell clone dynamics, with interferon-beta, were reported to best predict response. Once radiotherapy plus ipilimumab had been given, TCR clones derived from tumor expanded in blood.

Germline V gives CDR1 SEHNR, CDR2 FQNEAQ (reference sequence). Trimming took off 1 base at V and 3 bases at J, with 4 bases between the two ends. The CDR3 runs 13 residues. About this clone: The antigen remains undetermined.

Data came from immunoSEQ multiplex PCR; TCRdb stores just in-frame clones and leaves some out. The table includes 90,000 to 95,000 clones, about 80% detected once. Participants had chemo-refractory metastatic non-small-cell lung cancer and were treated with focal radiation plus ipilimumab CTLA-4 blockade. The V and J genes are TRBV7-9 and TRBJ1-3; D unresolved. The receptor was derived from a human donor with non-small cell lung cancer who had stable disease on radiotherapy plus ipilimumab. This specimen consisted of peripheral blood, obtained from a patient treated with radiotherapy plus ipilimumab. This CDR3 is CASSLGSGNTIYF. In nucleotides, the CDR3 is TGTGCCAGCAGCTTAGGCAGTGGAAACACCATATATTTT.